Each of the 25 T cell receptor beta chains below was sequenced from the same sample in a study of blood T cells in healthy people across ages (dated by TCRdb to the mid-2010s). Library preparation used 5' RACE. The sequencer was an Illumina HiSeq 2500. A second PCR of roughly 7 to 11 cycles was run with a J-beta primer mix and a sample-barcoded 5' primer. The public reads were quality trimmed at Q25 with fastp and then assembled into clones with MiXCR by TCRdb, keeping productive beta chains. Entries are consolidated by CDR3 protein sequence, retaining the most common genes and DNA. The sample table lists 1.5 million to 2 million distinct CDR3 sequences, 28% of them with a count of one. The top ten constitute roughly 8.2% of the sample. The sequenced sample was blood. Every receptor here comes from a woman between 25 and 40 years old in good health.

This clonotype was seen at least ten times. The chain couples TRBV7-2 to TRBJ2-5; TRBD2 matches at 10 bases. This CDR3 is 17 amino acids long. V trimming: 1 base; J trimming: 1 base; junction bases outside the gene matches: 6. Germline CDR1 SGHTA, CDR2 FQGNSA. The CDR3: CASSLDLLAGAQETQYF. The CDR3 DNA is TGTGCCAGCAGCTTAGATTTGCTAGCGGGAGCCCAAGAGACCCAGTACTTC.

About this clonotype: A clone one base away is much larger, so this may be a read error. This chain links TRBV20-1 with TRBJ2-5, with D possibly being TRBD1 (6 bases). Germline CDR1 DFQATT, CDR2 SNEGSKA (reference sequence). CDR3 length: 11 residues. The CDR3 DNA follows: TGCAGCGGGACAATCCGAGAGACCCAGTACTTC. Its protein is CSGTIRETQYF.

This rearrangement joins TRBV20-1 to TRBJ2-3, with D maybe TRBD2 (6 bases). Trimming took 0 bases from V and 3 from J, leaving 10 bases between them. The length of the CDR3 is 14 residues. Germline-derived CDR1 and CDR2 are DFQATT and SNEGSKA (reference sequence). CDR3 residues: CSARDAGRTDTQYF. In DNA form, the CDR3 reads TGCAGTGCTAGAGATGCAGGGAGGACAGATACGCAGTATTTT.

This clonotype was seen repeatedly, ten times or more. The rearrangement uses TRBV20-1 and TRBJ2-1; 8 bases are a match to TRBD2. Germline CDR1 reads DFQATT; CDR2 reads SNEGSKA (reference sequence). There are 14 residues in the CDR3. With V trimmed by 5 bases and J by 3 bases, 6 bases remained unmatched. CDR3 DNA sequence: TGCAGTGCTTACCGGGGGGGCCTCTACAATGAGCAGTTCTTC. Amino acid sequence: CSAYRGGLYNEQFF.

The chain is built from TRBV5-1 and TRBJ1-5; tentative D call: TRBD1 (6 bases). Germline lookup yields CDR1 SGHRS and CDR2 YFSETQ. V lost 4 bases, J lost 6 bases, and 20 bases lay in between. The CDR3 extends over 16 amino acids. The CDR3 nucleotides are TGCGCCAGCAGCGTAGGCGGGGGGCAGGGATCTCAGCCCCAGCATTTT. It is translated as CASSVGGGQGSQPQHF. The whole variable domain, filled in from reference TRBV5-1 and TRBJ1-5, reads KAGVTQTPRYLIKTRGQQVTLSCSPISGHRSVSWYQQTPGQGLQFLFEYFSETQRNKGNFPGRFSGRQFSNSRSEMNVSTLELGDSALYLCASSVGGGQGSQPQHFGDGTRLSIL.

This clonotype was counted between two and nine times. The CDR3 reads CSAGRDGKETQYF. The CDR3 region has the DNA TGCAGTGCTGGCCGGGACGGAAAAGAGACCCAGTACTTC. The rearrangement links TRBV20-1 to TRBJ2-5; D could derive from TRBD1 or TRBD2 (5 bases each). V lost 5 bases and J lost 3, with 13 bases in between. Germline values: CDR1 DFQATT, CDR2 SNEGSKA (reference sequence). The CDR3 totals 13 residues.

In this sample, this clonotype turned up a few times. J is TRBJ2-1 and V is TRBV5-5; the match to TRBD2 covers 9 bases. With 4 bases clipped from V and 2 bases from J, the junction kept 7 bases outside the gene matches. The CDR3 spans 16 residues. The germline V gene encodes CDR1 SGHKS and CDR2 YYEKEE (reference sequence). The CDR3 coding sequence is TGTGCCAGCAGCGACGGGACTAGCAGAACCTACAATGAGCAGTTCTTC. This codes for CASSDGTSRTYNEQFF.

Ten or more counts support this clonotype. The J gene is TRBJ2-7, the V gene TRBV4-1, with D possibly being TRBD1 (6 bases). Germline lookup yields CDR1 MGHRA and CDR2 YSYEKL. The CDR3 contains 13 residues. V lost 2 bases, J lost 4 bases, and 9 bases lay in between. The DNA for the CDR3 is TGCGCCAGCAGCCAACCAGGGGTTTACGAGCAGTACTTC. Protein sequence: CASSQPGVYEQYF.

The CDR3 sequence is CASSPSARPTDTQYF. The CDR3 nucleotides are TGTGCCAGCAGCCCGTCGGCCCGTCCCACAGATACGCAGTATTTT. This chain uses TRBV13 with TRBJ2-3; D gene ambiguous. V was pared by 5 bases and J by 2 bases, with 14 bases between. Germline lookup yields CDR1 PRHDT and CDR2 FYEKMQ (reference sequence). The CDR3 loop spans 15 amino acids.

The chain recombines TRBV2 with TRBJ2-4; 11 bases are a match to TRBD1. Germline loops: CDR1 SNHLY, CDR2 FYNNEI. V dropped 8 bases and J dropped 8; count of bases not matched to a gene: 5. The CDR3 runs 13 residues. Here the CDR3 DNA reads TGTGCCAGCGGGGGACAGGGGGTGGACATTCAGTACTTC. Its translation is CASGGQGVDIQYF.

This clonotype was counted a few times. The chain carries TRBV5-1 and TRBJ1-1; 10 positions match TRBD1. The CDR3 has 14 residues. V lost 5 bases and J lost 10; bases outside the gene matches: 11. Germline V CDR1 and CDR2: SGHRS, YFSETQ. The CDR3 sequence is CASRLPGQGFGAFF. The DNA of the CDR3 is TGCGCCAGCAGACTCCCGGGACAGGGGTTTGGAGCTTTCTTT.

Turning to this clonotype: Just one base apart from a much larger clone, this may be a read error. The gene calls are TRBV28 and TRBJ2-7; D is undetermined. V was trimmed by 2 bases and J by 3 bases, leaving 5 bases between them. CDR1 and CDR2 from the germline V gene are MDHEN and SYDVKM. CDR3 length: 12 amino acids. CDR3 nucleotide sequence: TGTGCCAGCAGTTTACAGAACTACGAGCAGTACTTC. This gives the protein CASSLQNYEQYF.

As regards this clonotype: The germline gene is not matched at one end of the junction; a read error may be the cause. CDR3 sequence (DNA): TGTGCCAGCAGTTTGCCGGGCTGGTCCCCCAATGAGCGGTTCTTC. This translates into CASSLPGWSPNERFF. The V gene is TRBV12-3 or TRBV12-4, the J gene TRBJ2-1, with D unresolved. This CDR3 contains 15 residues.

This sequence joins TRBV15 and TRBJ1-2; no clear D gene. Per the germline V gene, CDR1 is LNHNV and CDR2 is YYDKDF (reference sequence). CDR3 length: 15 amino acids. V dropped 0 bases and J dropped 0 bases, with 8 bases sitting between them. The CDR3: CATSREAGTNYGYTF. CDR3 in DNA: TGTGCCACCAGCAGAGAGGCAGGAACTAACTATGGCTACACCTTC.

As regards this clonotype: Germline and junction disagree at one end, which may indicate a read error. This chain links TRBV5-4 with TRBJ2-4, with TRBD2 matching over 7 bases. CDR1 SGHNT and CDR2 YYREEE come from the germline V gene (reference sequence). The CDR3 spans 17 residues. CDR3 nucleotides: TGTGCCGGCAGCTTGGAAGCGGGGAGTCTAGCCAAAAACATTCAGTACTTC. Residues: CAGSLEAGSLAKNIQYF.

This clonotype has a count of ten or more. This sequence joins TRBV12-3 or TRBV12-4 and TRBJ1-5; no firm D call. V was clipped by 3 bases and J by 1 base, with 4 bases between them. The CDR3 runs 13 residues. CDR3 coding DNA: TGTGCCAGCAGTTTTCGCAGCAATCAGCCCCAGCATTTT. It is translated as CASSFRSNQPQHF.

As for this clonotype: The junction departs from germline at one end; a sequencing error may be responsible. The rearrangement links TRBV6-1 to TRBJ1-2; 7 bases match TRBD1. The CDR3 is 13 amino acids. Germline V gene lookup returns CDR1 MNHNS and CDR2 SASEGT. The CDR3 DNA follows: TGTGCCTGCAGTGAACAGGGGTTCTATGGCTACACCTTC. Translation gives CACSEQGFYGYTF.

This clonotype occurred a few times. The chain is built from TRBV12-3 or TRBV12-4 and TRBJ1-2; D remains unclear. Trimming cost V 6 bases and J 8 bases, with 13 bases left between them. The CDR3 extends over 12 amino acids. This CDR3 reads CASRTEEGGYTF. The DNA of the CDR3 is TGTGCCAGCAGGACGGAGGAAGGAGGCTACACCTTC.

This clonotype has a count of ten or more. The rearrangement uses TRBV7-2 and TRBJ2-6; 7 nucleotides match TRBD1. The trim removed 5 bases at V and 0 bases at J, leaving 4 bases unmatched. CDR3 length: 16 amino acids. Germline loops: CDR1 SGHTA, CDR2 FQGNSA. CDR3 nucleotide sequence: TGTGCCAGCAGCCCCTGGACAGGCTCTGGGGCCAACGTCCTGACTTTC. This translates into CASSPWTGSGANVLTF.

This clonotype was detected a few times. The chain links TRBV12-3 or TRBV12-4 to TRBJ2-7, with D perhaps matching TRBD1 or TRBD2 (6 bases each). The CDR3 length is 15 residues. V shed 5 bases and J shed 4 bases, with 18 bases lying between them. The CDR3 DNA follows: TGTGCCAGCAGTCTCCTAGGAGGGGGTGGATACGAGCAGTACTTC. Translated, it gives CASSLLGGGGYEQYF.

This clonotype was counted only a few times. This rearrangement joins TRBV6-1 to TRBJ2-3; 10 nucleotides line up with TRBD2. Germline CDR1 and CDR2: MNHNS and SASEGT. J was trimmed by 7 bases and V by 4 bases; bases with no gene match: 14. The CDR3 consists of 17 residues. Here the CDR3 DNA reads TGTGCCAGCAGTGTAAGCCGAGCGGGGGGGTCAAGTCATACGCAGTATTTT. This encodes CASSVSRAGGSSHTQYF.

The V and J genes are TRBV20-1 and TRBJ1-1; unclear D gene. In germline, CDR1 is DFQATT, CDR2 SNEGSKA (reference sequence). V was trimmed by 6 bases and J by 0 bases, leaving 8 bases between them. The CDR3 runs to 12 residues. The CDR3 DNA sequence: TGCAGTGCCCAAGGGATGAACACTGAAGCTTTCTTT. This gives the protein CSAQGMNTEAFF.

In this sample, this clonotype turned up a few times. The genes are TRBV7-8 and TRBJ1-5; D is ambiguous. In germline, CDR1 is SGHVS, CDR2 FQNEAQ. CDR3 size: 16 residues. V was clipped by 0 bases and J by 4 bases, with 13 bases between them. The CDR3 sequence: CASSLARQSRNQPQHF. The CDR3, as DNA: TGTGCCAGCAGCTTAGCGCGGCAGTCTAGGAATCAGCCCCAGCATTTT.

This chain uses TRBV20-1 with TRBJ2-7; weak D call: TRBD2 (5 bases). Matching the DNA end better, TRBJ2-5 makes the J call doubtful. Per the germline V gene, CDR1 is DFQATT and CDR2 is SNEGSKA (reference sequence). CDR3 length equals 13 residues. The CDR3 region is CSAWEDWRETQYF. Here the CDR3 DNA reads TGCAGTGCTTGGGAAGACTGGAGGGAGACCCAGTACTTC.

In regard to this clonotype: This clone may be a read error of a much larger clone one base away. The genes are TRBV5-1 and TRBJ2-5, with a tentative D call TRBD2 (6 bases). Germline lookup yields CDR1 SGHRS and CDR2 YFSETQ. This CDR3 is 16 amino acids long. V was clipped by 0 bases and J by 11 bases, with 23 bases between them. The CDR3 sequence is CASSLGVGGTYNEQYF. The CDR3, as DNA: TGCGCCAGCAGCTTGGGTGTGGGGGGAACCTACAATGAGCAGTACTTC. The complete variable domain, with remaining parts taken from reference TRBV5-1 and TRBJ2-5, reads KAGVTQTPRYLIKTRGQQVTLSCSPISGHRSVSWYQQTPGQGLQFLFEYFSETQRNKGNFPGRFSGRQFSNSRSEMNVSTLELGDSALYLCASSLGVGGTYNEQYFGPGTRLLVL.